This TCR beta chain derives from a study of shared clonotypes between healthy human individuals. Of note for this clone: What it recognizes is unknown.

The V gene lost 5 bases and the J gene lost 7 bases, with 12 bases spanning the gap. CDR3 length equals 12 residues. CDR1 and CDR2 from the germline V gene are SGHVS and FQNEAQ. Profiling relied on immunoSEQ multiplex PCR, and the TCRdb table lists in-frame clones only, not all of them. The table lists approximately 810,000 clones, 92% of them singletons. Regarding the study as a whole: Estimated clonotype richness was generally higher in naive than memory subsets.

The naive CD8 population came from CD45RO-negative cells selected for CCR7, without terminally differentiated effector memory CD45RA+ cells. The sequenced sample consisted of naive CD8+ T cells sorted from blood. V gene TRBV7-8 combines with J gene TRBJ2-7; D ambiguous. This TCR derives from a man aged 25 to 40 in good health. The CDR3 loop reads CASSQTLQEQYF. CDR3 DNA: TGTGCCAGCAGCCAAACCCTGCAAGAGCAGTACTTC.